This T cell receptor beta chain came from a study of regulatory T cells in long-lasting Graves disease. In the study overall: Antithyroid drug exposure in newly diagnosed Graves' patients had lasted under 3 months.

The time point denotes: newly diagnosed GD, antithyroid drugs for less than 3 months. Construction of the TCR library relied on RNA isolated from PBMCs. Arm-PCR of CDR3 regions and iRepertoire HTBI primers were used to build TCR beta libraries. Using its own MiXCR run on the multiplex PCR reads, TCRdb lists one record per CDR3 protein. This sample has roughly 400,000 distinct CDR3 sequences; about 17% occur once, and the top ten carry around a quarter. About this clonotype: The antigen remains unidentified.

Study-wide findings and caveats: TRBV28, TRBJ1-2 and TRBJ2-5 were favored in persistent disease. Accuracy could have been hurt by small sample size.

CDR3 length: 15 amino acids. Trimming took 0 bases from V and 0 from J, leaving 7 bases between them. Germline V gene data show CDR1 as SGHTA and CDR2 as FQGTGA. These data were likewise used in another study, on T cells in Graves' hyperthyroidism and ophthalmopathy. From that report: The model predicted ophthalmopathy a median approximately six months before onset.

J is TRBJ2-3 and V is TRBV7-3, with a weak D call TRBD2 (5 bases). The sequence was obtained from a woman aged 18-29 years with Graves disease. This specimen consisted of peripheral blood mononuclear cells (PBMCs), obtained at new diagnosis, from a patient treated with antithyroid drugs. The CDR3 protein is CASSLTLESTDTQYF. The CDR3 DNA reads as TGTGCCAGCAGCTTAACACTAGAGAGCACAGATACGCAGTATTTT.